The 24 T cell receptor beta chains presented below share a single source sample, sequenced in a study of cytomegalovirus exposure and HLA in healthy donors. PCR employed 60 Vbeta and 13 Jbeta primers. This table comes from immunoSEQ multiplex PCR, and its TCRdb copy is limited to in-frame clones, with some not included. The sample yields some 120,000 clones, roughly 77% seen once. Sequencing input: PBMCs. The origin of the receptors is a woman under 40 in good health and CMV-seronegative.

A note on this clone: The same CDR3 also results from other DNA sequences found in this sample. The chain joins TRBV2 to TRBJ1-1; the match to TRBD1 covers 7 bases. Germline V gene data show CDR1 as SNHLY and CDR2 as FYNNEI. V lost 4 bases and J lost 1; bases outside the gene matches: 0. The CDR3 extends over 13 amino acids. The CDR3 loop is CASSGQGNTEAFF. The CDR3 nucleotides are TGTGCCAGCAGTGGACAGGGGAACACTGAAGCTTTCTTT. Supplemented by reference TRBV2 and TRBJ1-1, the full variable domain reads EPEVTQTPSHQVTQMGQEVILRCVPISNHLYFYWYRQILGQKVEFLVSFYNNEISEKSEIFDDQFSVERPDGSNFTLKIRSTKLEDSAMYFCASSGQGNTEAFFGQGTRLTVV.

The rearrangement links TRBV6-5 to TRBJ1-1; perhaps TRBD1 as D (5 bases). The length of the CDR3 is 11 residues. The V gene's germline CDR1 is MNHEY and CDR2 SVGAGI. V lost 4 bases, J lost 6 bases, and 6 bases lay in between. Here the CDR3 DNA reads TGTGCCAGCAGTTGGGGGGCTGAAGCTTTCTTT. Its protein is CASSWGAEAFF.

The J gene is TRBJ2-1, the V gene TRBV14, with a weak D call TRBD2 (6 bases). The germline V gene encodes CDR1 SGHDN and CDR2 FVKESK. Deletions cut 4 bases from V and 8 bases from J, with 21 bases between. The CDR3 loop spans 16 amino acids. The CDR3 reads CASSPLKRAEADEQFF. CDR3 bases: TGTGCCAGCAGCCCCCTCAAGCGGGCGGAGGCCGATGAGCAGTTCTTC.

The CDR3 coding sequence is TGTGCCTGGAGTGTTTCTAGTACTAACACCGGGGAGCTGTTTTTT. Its protein is CAWSVSSTNTGELFF. The chain couples TRBV30 to TRBJ2-2; D gene uncertain. Germline V gene data show CDR1 as GTSNPN and CDR2 as SVGIG (reference sequence). The CDR3 is 15 residues long. V lost 0 bases, J lost 2 bases, and 10 bases lay in between.

This rearrangement joins TRBV5-1 to TRBJ1-3, with unresolved D. The germline V gene encodes CDR1 SGHRS and CDR2 YFSETQ. The CDR3 loop spans 13 amino acids. The V end was cut by 3 bases, the J end by 4 bases, with 8 bases between. In nucleotides, the CDR3 is TGCGCCAGCAGCTCAAACACCGGAAACACCATATATTTT. Translated: CASSSNTGNTIYF.

The gene calls are TRBV2 and TRBJ2-5, with 7 bases lining up with TRBD1. Germline V gives CDR1 SNHLY, CDR2 FYNNEI. The junction had 3 bases not matched to a gene; V was cut back by 4 bases and J by 4 bases. CDR3 length: 13 amino acids. For the CDR3, the DNA is TGTGCCAGCAGTGGAGGGGGCGGAGAGACCCAGTACTTC. Translating it yields CASSGGGGETQYF.

This clone showed up just once. The chain carries TRBV27 and TRBJ2-3; 7 nucleotides agree with TRBD2. Germline CDR1 MNHEY, CDR2 SMNVEV (reference sequence). This CDR3 is 14 amino acids long. Trimming removed 3 bases from V and 1 base from J; junction bases left unmatched: 1. CDR3 loop: CASSLGGGTDTQYF. In nucleotides, the CDR3 is TGTGCCAGCAGTTTGGGGGGGGGCACAGATACGCAGTATTTT.

This chain connects TRBV7-3 to TRBJ2-7, with a possible D match to TRBD1 (6 bases). Germline V gene data show CDR1 as SGHTA and CDR2 as FQGTGA. The CDR3 totals 15 residues. Trimming stripped 2 bases from V and 6 bases from J, with 17 bases between. CDR3 amino acids: CASSLQGMRGSEQYF. For the CDR3, the DNA is TGTGCCAGCAGCTTACAGGGTATGAGGGGGAGCGAGCAGTACTTC.

The V gene is TRBV5-8, the J gene TRBJ2-5, with TRBD2 matching over 11 bases. J gave up 4 bases and V 0 bases, and 11 bases lay outside the gene matches. Germline assignment: CDR1 SGHTS and CDR2 YDEGEE. The CDR3 runs to 18 residues. The CDR3 DNA follows: TGTGCCAGCAGCTTGGACCTAGCGGGAGGACAGGTAAGAGAGACCCAGTACTTC. Translated: CASSLDLAGGQVRETQYF.

This chain uses TRBV30 with TRBJ2-1; D not certain. The CDR3 is made up of 14 amino acids. Germline V gives CDR1 GTSNPN, CDR2 SVGIG (reference sequence). Trimming removed 2 bases from V and 1 base from J, with 9 bases in between. The CDR3 is CAWSNGQSYNEQFF. The CDR3 coding sequence is TGTGCCTGGAGTAATGGCCAGTCCTACAATGAGCAGTTCTTC. Combining the CDR3 with reference TRBV30 and TRBJ2-1 gives the whole variable domain SQTIHQWPATLVQPVGSPLSLECTVEGTSNPNLYWYRQAAGRGLQLLFYSVGIGQISSEVPQNLSASRPQDRQFILSSKKLLLSDSGFYLCAWSNGQSYNEQFFGPGTRLTVL.

Only one count was recorded for this clone. The chain has TRBV6-5 and TRBJ2-7, with TRBD1 identical over 10 bases. Germline-derived CDR1 and CDR2 are MNHEY and SVGAGI. The V segment lost 10 bases and the J segment 2 bases; nucleotides outside the gene matches: 8. CDR3 length equals 14 residues. CDR3 coding DNA: TGTGCCACCACTTGGACAGGGGGAACCTACGAGCAGTACTTC. Translated: CATTWTGGTYEQYF.

Only one count was recorded for this clone. The V and J genes are TRBV5-4 and TRBJ2-7; D uncertain. From germline, CDR1 is SGHNT and CDR2 YYREEE (reference sequence). The CDR3 is 14 amino acids. Between the trimmed V and J ends, which lost 4 bases and 0 bases, there was a span of 11 bases. CDR3: CASSVFHGSYEQYF. Written as DNA, the CDR3 is TGTGCCAGCAGCGTCTTTCACGGCTCCTACGAGCAGTACTTC.

The J gene is TRBJ1-2, the V gene TRBV30; D is perhaps TRBD1 (6 bases). V shed 0 bases and J shed 3 bases, with 11 bases lying between them. The CDR3 runs to 14 residues. Germline-derived CDR1 and CDR2 are GTSNPN and SVGIG (reference sequence). CDR3 sequence reads: CAWSVGGSHYGYTF. DNA for the CDR3: TGTGCCTGGAGTGTAGGGGGTTCTCACTATGGCTACACCTTC. The variable domain in full, with the rest retrieved from reference TRBV30 and TRBJ1-2, is SQTIHQWPATLVQPVGSPLSLECTVEGTSNPNLYWYRQAAGRGLQLLFYSVGIGQISSEVPQNLSASRPQDRQFILSSKKLLLSDSGFYLCAWSVGGSHYGYTFGSGTRLTVV.

The chain is built from TRBV5-1 and TRBJ1-2; D is perhaps TRBD1 (5 bases). Germline V CDR1 and CDR2: SGHRS, YFSETQ. The CDR3 length is 15 residues. The V gene lost 1 base and the J gene lost 2 bases, with 12 bases spanning the gap. The CDR3 region has the DNA TGCGCCAGCAGCTTGTCGCAGGGAGGAAACTATGGCTACACCTTC. Protein: CASSLSQGGNYGYTF.

The gene calls are TRBV27 and TRBJ2-1; D is unclear. Germline CDR1 reads MNHEY; CDR2 reads SMNVEV (reference sequence). V was clipped by 2 bases and J by 3 bases, with 8 bases between them. The CDR3 runs 14 residues. The CDR3 loop is CASSLVPNYNEQFF. In DNA, the CDR3 is TGTGCCAGCAGTTTAGTTCCCAACTACAATGAGCAGTTCTTC.

The CDR3 region has the DNA TGCAGCGCCGGGACTAGCGGGATCAATGAGCAGTTCTTC. Translation gives CSAGTSGINEQFF. The rearrangement links TRBV29-1 to TRBJ2-1; 13 nucleotides agree with TRBD2. Germline V gene data show CDR1 as SQVTM and CDR2 as ANQGSEA. The CDR3 loop spans 13 amino acids. Trimming cost V 7 bases and J 6 bases; bases outside gene matches: 3.

V and J are TRBV2 and TRBJ2-1; 8 bases match TRBD2. Per germline, CDR1 SNHLY and CDR2 FYNNEI. V was clipped by 8 bases and J by 10 bases; unmatched bases: 4. The CDR3 length is 11 residues. CDR3 sequence (DNA): TGTGCCAGCCGAGCGGGAGTCGAGCAGTTCTTC. Translated: CASRAGVEQFF.

The chain links TRBV19 to TRBJ2-7; TRBD1 aligns across 9 bases. The J segment lost 2 bases and the V segment lost 4 bases, leaving 6 bases of the junction unmatched. This CDR3 spans 15 amino acids. Germline V gene sequence: CDR1 LNHDA, CDR2 SQIVND (reference sequence). CDR3 nucleotide sequence: TGTGCCAGTAGTACGGTGACAGGGGGTACCTACGAGCAGTACTTC. Translating gives CASSTVTGGTYEQYF.

The chain is built from TRBV18 and TRBJ2-7; TRBD2 is a possible D gene (5 bases). Germline V gives CDR1 KGHSH, CDR2 LQKENI. The length of the CDR3 is 14 residues. The V and J ends lost 2 bases and 2 bases respectively, with 10 bases between them. Here the CDR3 DNA reads TGTGCCAGCTCACCAATTTCGGGGACCTACGAGCAGTACTTC. Translated, it gives CASSPISGTYEQYF.

This chain connects TRBV6-5 to TRBJ2-3, with D perhaps matching TRBD1 (5 bases). The germline V gene has CDR1 MNHEY and CDR2 SVGAGI. CDR3 length: 15 amino acids. V dropped 0 bases and J dropped 5 bases, with 12 bases sitting between them. The CDR3 DNA is TGTGCCAGCAGTTACTCGGCAGGGCGGCAAGATACGCAGTATTTT. Translated: CASSYSAGRQDTQYF.

The chain recombines TRBV13 with TRBJ2-1; the match to TRBD1 covers 7 bases. The germline V gene encodes CDR1 PRHDT and CDR2 FYEKMQ (reference sequence). The junction had 7 bases not matched to a gene; V was cut back by 2 bases and J by 0 bases. This CDR3 has 17 amino acids. CDR3 sequence (DNA): TGTGCCAGCAGCTTAATCGTGGACAGGTACTCCTACAATGAGCAGTTCTTC. Translation gives CASSLIVDRYSYNEQFF.

The genes are TRBV7-6 and TRBJ2-7, with D perhaps matching TRBD1 (6 bases). The CDR3 sequence is 15 residues long. Germline CDR1 SGHVS, CDR2 FNYEAQ. Trimming took 4 bases from V and 2 from J, leaving 15 bases between them. The CDR3: CASSYRDGGTYEQYF. Written as DNA, the CDR3 is TGTGCCAGCAGCTACAGGGACGGTGGGACCTACGAGCAGTACTTC. Variable domain in full (rest from reference TRBV7-6 and TRBJ2-7): GAGVSQSPRYKVTKRGQDVALRCDPISGHVSLYWYRQALGQGPEFLTYFNYEAQQDKSGLPNDRFSAERPEGSISTLTIQRTEQRDSAMYRCASSYRDGGTYEQYFGPGTRLTVT.

The chain has TRBV30 and TRBJ2-1, with D uncertain. Germline V gives CDR1 GTSNPN, CDR2 SVGIG (reference sequence). The CDR3 is made up of 13 amino acids. V was cut by 3 bases and J by 3 bases, with 9 bases left in between. The CDR3, as DNA: TGTGCCTGGAGGACCGACAACTACAATGAGCAGTTCTTC. Its protein product is CAWRTDNYNEQFF.

The rearrangement links TRBV4-1 to TRBJ1-2; perhaps TRBD1 as D (5 bases). Germline V gene data show CDR1 as MGHRA and CDR2 as YSYEKL. The ends were cut back, 4 bases at V and 8 bases at J, with 8 bases in the middle. There are 11 residues in the CDR3. The CDR3 nucleotides read TGCGCCAGCAGCCGAGACAGAGGCTACACCTTC. The encoded protein is CASSRDRGYTF.